This T cell receptor beta chain comes out of a study of tissue T cells after allogeneic stem cell transplantation. On the study more broadly: CD3+ T cells were flow-sorted when enough cells; otherwise DNA extracted directly.

Trimming pared 6 bases from V and 7 bases from J, leaving 15 bases between. The CDR3 length is 13 residues. Germline V gene lookup returns CDR1 SGHTA and CDR2 FQGTGA. Regarding this clone: Its antigen is still unknown.

The study, taken as a whole, reports: Shared clones across patients were few; motif clustering revealed tissue-specific shared signatures.

This table comes from immunoSEQ multiplex PCR, and its TCRdb copy is limited to in-frame clones, with some not included. The table has more than 20,000 clones, 91% seen once. The material sequenced was blood, taken before transplantation. The chain joins TRBV7-3 to TRBJ2-5; D is unresolved. The sequence was collected from a male donor aged 60 or older who later had graft-versus-host disease after an allogeneic stem cell transplant. The CDR3 DNA reads as TGTGCCAGCAGTCGTGACCCCACGGGGACCCAGTACTTC. It is translated as CASSRDPTGTQYF.